This T cell receptor (beta chain) derives from a study of blood T cells in healthy people across ages. This clonotype was counted a single time. What it binds is not known. A second PCR of about 6 to 12 cycles used a sample-barcoded 5' primer and a J-beta primer mix. A single record per CDR3 protein comes from TCRdb applying MiXCR to the 5' RACE reads. The sample yields 650,000 to 800,000 distinct CDR3 sequences, approximately 44% seen once. General study points: CMV infection status of these donors was not known. It was held that diversity estimates obtained from one million T cells represented underestimates.

Trimming cost V 4 bases and J 2 bases, with 17 bases left between them. This CDR3 has 16 residues. Sequencing used blood. The chain couples TRBV12-3 or TRBV12-4 to TRBJ2-5; D possibly uses TRBD1 or TRBD2 (5 bases each). This TCR was sampled from a man aged 55 to 70 in good health. CDR3 in amino acids: CASSSSGTLLQETQYF. CDR3 in DNA: TGTGCCAGCAGTTCCTCCGGGACGTTACTACAAGAGACCCAGTACTTC.